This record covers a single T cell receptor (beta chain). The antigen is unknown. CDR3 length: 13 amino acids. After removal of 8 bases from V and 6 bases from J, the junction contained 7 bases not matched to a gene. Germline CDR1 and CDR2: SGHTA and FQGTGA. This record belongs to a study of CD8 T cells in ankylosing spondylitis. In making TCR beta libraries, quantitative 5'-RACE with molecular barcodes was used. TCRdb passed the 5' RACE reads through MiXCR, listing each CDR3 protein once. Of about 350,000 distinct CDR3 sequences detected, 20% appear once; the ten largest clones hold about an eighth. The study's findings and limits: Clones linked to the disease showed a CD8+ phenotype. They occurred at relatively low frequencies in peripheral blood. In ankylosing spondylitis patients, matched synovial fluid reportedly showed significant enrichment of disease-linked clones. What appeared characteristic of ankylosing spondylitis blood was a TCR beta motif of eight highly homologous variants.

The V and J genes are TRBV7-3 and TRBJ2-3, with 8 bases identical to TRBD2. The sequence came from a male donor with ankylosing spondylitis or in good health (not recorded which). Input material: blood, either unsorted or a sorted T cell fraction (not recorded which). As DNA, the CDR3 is TGTGCCAGCGGGCCTAGCGGGTTCGATACGCAGTATTTT. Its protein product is CASGPSGFDTQYF.